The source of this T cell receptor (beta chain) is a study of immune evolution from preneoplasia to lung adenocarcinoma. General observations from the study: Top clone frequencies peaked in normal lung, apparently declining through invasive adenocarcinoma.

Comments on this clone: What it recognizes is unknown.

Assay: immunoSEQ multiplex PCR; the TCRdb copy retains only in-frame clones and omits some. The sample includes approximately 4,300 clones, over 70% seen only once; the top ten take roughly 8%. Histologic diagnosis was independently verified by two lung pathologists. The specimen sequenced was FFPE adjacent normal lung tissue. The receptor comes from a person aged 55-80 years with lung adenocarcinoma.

The DNA of the CDR3 is TGTGCCTGGAGTGTAAGAGCCAAAAACATTCAGTACTTC. Its translation: CAWSVRAKNIQYF. The genes are TRBV30 and TRBJ2-4; unclear D gene. Germline assignment: CDR1 GTSNPN and CDR2 SVGIG (reference sequence). Trimming took 0 bases from V and 0 from J, leaving 3 bases between them. This CDR3 is 13 amino acids long. The full variable domain, in which reference TRBV30 and TRBJ2-4 provide the parts outside the CDR3, is SQTIHQWPATLVQPVGSPLSLECTVEGTSNPNLYWYRQAAGRGLQLLFYSVGIGQISSEVPQNLSASRPQDRQFILSSKKLLLSDSGFYLCAWSVRAKNIQYFGAGTRLSVL.